This TCR beta chain was observed in a study of blood T cell repertoires in COVID-19 (dated by TCRdb to the early 2020s). Regarding the research as a whole: The collaborator samples originated in the United States, Italy and Spain and spanned the acute and convalescent phases of COVID-19. The samples were drawn from the first 160 participants of the ongoing ImmuneRACE study and from under 1,500 subjects provided by 6 global collaborators. The material from the prospective study consisted of cDNA or gDNA derived from T cells, B-cell-depleted T cells, or PBMCs. Deeply sampled blood TCRbeta repertoires from subjects exposed to, actively infected with, or recovered from COVID-19 were included in the dataset. The sample metadata nearly always contained a de-identified subject ID, COVID-19 status, age in years and sex. Where available, HLA class I and class II types were taken from metadata supplied by the sample provider and were not determined by assay-based typing. The repertoires were made available in a free public database intended to serve as a resource for research on the immune response to SARS-CoV-2. General findings and caveats noted by the study authors: How much clinical and demographic metadata was included differed by source and by participant, and the metadata was provided uncurated.

V gives up 3 bases and J gives up 3 bases, and the segment between their germline ends measures 8 bases. Counted from cysteine to phenylalanine, this CDR3 has 12 amino acids. Left in the record is the CDR3 DNA by itself, 36 bases read in frame from the first base. The germline V gene (reference sequence) sets CDR1 to DFQATT and CDR2 to SNEGSKA. At one collaborating source in Seattle, patients were enrolled during active infection and were followed longitudinally through the course of disease. Each collaborating institution followed its own protocols to collect whole blood in K2EDTA tubes. For TCRbeta analysis, collaborators shipped samples in one of three forms: frozen whole blood, isolated PBMCs, or DNA extracted from either of those sample types. As for this clone: What antigen it recognizes has not been identified. Base quality data are lacking; no much larger clone is found one base away.

TCRbeta CDR3 regions were amplified from genomic DNA by means of the immunoSEQ Assay, a bias-controlled multiplex PCR. The paper's processing steps were these. The number of nucleated cells in each sample was estimated by amplification of reference gene primers within the assay. To quantify the absolute abundance of each unique TCRbeta CDR3 rearrangement, sequence reads were collapsed and filtered. For each sample, productive Simpson clonality was calculated as the square root of Simpson's diversity index over productive rearrangements. Imported from immuneACCESS, the table was reduced by TCRdb to in-frame sequences with V and J called. These copies leave out some clones; in studies compared against another copy, an unresolved V gene accounts for under half, and the cause of the remainder is not known. V, J and clone size were drawn from that table, and D and trimming were deduced from the DNA. The sample includes 300,000 to 450,000 clones, with approximately 88% observed a single time. Under 4% of the sample rests with the top ten.

Specimen: peripheral blood. The sequence links TRBV20-1 to TRBJ1-2; the D gene is perhaps TRBD1, on 5 matching bases. This sequence was found in a woman aged 25 to 39 with COVID-19, enrolled during active disease. The CDR3 here reads CSASDSDYGYTF. The sequence in DNA is TGCAGTGCTAGTGACAGCGACTATGGCTACACCTTC.